Reported below is one TCR beta chain. It lacks a known antigen. Per-nucleotide qualities are absent, and no much larger clonotype sits a single base away. This specimen belongs to a study of T cell responses to AZD1222 COVID-19 vaccine (dated by TCRdb to the early 2020s). Background for the entire study: TCR sequencing was performed for 230 to 250 trial participants, of whom 200 to 220 were given two doses of AZD1222 and around 25 were given two doses of MenACWY control vaccine. Enrollment into the trials was organized by age into subgroups of 18-55, 56-69 and 70-plus years, and those subgroups contained approximately 160, 26 and 62 TCR-sequenced participants, respectively.

What the research found in general, with its limitations: Conclusions about previously exposed vaccinees are limited because only six or seven AZD1222 recipients were SARS-CoV-2 seropositive at baseline. After two AZD1222 doses, spike-specific TCR breadth and depth were significantly higher than at day 0 and than in MenACWY recipients. Epitopes outside the regions mutated in the B.1.351 and B.1.1.7 variants were reportedly recognized by nearly half of the unique spike-specific TCRs. The vaccine-associated CD4 TCRs covered the entire spike protein, and the dominant responses fell in regions 160-218 and 743-854. The 56-69-year group was small, and its depth increase did not reach significance, likely because of low power. Because no samples from the day 14 peak response were available, repertoires could be characterized only after the peak T cell response. Most participants were white British and females outnumbered males, and the authors suggested that clonal diversity may have been underestimated.

The germline V gene (reference sequence) supplies CDR1 PRHDT and CDR2 FYEKMQ. Relative to germline, V is 3 bases shorter and J is 2 bases shorter, with 24 bases between their ends. The CDR3, from cysteine to phenylalanine, totals 19 residues. Of the read, only the CDR3 DNA is kept; its 57 bases are in frame from base 1. In light of the paper, this sample's time point label describes: about 28 days (+/-7) after the second vaccine dose. AZD1222 recipients whose second dose came at about 4 weeks and those whose second dose came at about 12 weeks were combined into one group, since spike-specific TCR depth and breadth did not differ between the two schedules. Samples from vaccinated people were obtained from the UK trials COV001 and COV002, which included a single-blind randomized controlled phase 2/3 trial of AZD1222 (ChAdOx1 nCoV-19) in healthy adults. Trial participant PBMC samples were collected at day 0 and day 28 after the second dose for TCRbeta chain sequencing.

The CDR3 regions of human TCRbeta chains were subjected to immunosequencing. Per the original workflow: Repertoire TCRs were matched against a reference library of SARS-CoV-2-specific TCRs generated with the MIRA antigen-specificity platform. Breadth meant the fraction of unique TCRs that were SARS-CoV-2-associated, whereas depth meant the fraction of total T cells that were SARS-CoV-2-associated. Using the MIRA data, each spike-specific TCR was mapped to the spike region that the TCR reacts to and placed in a CD4 or CD8 class. Log10-transformed breadth and depth values were compared by one-way ANOVA with Sidak's multiple comparisons tests. The source is immuneACCESS, and TCRdb retained only in-frame sequences with V and J called. Part of the clones is not carried over; for the studies checked, unresolved V genes explain less than half of this, and the remainder is unexplained. That table gives V, J and clone size, and the DNA gave D and trimming. This sample lists around 78,000 clones; about 90% were detected once. Of the sample, about 1.3% is held by the ten largest clones.

This receptor chain uses TRBV13 and TRBJ2-3, with TRBD1 as a weak D call on 5 bases. The TCR sequence derives from an adult who received the AZD1222 COVID-19 vaccine. Specimen: peripheral blood, collected 28 days after the second AZD1222 dose. The DNA reads TGTGCCAGCAGCTTTTCGGGTAATCTGCAGGGCATGTTCACAGATACGCAGTATTTT. Its coded protein is CASSFSGNLQGMFTDTQYF.